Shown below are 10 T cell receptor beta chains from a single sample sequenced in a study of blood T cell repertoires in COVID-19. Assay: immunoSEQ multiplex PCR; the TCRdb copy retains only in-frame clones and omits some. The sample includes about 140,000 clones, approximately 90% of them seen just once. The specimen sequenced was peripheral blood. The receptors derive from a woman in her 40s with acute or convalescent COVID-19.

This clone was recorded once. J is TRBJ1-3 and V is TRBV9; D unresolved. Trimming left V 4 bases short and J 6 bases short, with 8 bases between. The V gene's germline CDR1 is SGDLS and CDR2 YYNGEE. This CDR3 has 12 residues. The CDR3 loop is CASSRVENTIYF. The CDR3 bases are TGTGCCAGCAGCAGAGTAGAAAACACCATATATTTT.

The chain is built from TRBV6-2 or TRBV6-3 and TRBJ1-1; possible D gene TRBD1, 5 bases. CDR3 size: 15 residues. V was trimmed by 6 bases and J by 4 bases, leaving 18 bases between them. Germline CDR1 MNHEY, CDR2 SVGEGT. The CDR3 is CASSAGGARVTEAFF. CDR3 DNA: TGTGCCAGCAGCGCCGGAGGGGCGCGGGTCACTGAAGCTTTCTTT.

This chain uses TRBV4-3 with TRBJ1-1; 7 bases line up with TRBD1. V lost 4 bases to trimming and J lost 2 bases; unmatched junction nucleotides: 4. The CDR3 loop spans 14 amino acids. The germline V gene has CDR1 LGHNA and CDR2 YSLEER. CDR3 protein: CASSLRDSNTEAFF. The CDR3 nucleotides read TGCGCCAGCAGCCTGCGGGACAGCAACACTGAAGCTTTCTTT.

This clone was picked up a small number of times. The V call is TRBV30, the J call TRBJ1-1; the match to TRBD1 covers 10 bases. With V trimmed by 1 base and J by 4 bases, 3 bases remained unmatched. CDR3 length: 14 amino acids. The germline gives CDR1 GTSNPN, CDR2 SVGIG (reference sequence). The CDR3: CAWSEGQGSTEAFF. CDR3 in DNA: TGTGCCTGGAGTGAGGGACAGGGGAGCACTGAAGCTTTCTTT. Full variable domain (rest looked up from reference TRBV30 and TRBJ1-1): SQTIHQWPATLVQPVGSPLSLECTVEGTSNPNLYWYRQAAGRGLQLLFYSVGIGQISSEVPQNLSASRPQDRQFILSSKKLLLSDSGFYLCAWSEGQGSTEAFFGQGTRLTVV.

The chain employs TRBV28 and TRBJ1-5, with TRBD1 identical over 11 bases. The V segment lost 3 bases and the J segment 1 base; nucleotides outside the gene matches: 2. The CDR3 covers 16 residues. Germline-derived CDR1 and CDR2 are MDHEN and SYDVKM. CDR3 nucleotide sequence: TGTGCCAGCAGTTTGGGGACAGGGGGAAGCAATCAGCCCCAGCATTTT. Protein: CASSLGTGGSNQPQHF.

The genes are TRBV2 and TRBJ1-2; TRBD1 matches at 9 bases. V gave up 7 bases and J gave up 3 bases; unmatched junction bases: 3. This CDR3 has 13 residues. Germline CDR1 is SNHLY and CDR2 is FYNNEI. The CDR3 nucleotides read TGTGCCAGCACCTGGGACAGGGACTATGGCTACACCTTC. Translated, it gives CASTWDRDYGYTF.

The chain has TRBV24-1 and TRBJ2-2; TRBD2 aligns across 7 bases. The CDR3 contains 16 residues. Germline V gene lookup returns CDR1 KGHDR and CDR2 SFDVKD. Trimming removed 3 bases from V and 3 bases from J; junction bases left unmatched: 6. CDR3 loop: CATSDPSSGHTGELFF. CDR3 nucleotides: TGTGCCACCAGTGATCCGTCTAGCGGTCACACCGGGGAGCTGTTTTTT.

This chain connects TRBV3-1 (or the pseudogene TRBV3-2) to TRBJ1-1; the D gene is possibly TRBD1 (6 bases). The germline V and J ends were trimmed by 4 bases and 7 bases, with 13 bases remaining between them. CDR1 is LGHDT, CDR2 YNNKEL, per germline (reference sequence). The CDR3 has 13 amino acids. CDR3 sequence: CASSLRGPNEAFF. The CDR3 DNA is TGTGCCAGCAGCCTCAGGGGCCCTAATGAAGCTTTCTTT.

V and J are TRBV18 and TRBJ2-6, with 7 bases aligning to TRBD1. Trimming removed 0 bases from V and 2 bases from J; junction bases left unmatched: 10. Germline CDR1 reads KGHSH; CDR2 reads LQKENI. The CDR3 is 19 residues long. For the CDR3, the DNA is TGTGCCAGCTCACCACCACTGGGGCAGGGGGATGCTGGGGCCAACGTCCTGACTTTC. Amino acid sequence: CASSPPLGQGDAGANVLTF.

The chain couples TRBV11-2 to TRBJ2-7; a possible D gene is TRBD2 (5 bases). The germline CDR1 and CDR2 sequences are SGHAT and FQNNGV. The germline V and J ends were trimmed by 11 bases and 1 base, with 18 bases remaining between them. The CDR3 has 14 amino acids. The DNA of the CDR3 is TGTGCCTGCGCTGCCCGGGGTCGATCCTACGAGCAGTACTTC. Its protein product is CACAARGRSYEQYF.